The T cell receptor beta chain described here comes from a study of tissue T cells after allogeneic stem cell transplantation. Note on this clone: The antigen is unknown. Gene names denote mouse genes. The read terminates 1 residue before the CDR3 end, so the remaining end is supplied by the germline J gene.

Time point denoted: mouse harvest day 7 after allogeneic transplant. Tail vein injection delivered 10^7 T-cell-depleted bone marrow cells and 10^6 splenic CD5+ T cells. Study-wide results and caveats: The patient cohort was small and clinically heterogeneous, with limited sampling depth. Shared clones across patients were few; motif clustering revealed tissue-specific shared signatures.

Measured with immunoSEQ multiplex PCR; TCRdb has only the in-frame clones, and not every one. The repertoire includes 8,500 to 9,000 clones, 35% to 50% of them detected once, and 1.4% to 1.5% sits in the top ten. Germline CDR1 reads LGHDT; CDR2 reads YNNKQL (reference sequence). V was cut by 5 bases and J by 0 bases, with 12 bases left in between. CDR3 length equals 15 residues. The J gene is TRBJ2-4, the V gene TRBV4; possible D gene TRBD2, 6 bases. The sequenced sample was skin. The receptor comes from a female BALB/c mouse given C57BL/6 T cells with graft-versus-host disease after an allogeneic hematopoietic cell transplant. The CDR3 protein is CASSRRDYSQNTLYF. The DNA read from the CDR3 is TGTGCCAGCAGCCGCCGGGACTATAGTCAAAACACCTTGTAC.